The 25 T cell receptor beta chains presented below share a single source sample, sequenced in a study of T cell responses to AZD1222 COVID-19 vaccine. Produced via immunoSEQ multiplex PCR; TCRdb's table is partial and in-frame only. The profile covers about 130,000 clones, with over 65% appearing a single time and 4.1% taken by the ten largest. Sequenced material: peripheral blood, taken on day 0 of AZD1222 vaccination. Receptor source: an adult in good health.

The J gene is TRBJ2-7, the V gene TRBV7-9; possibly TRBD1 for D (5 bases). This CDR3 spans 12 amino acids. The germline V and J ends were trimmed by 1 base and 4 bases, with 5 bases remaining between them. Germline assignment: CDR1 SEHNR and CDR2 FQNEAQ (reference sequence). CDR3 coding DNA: TGTGCCAGCAGCTTAGGACAGTACGAGCAGTACTTC. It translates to CASSLGQYEQYF.

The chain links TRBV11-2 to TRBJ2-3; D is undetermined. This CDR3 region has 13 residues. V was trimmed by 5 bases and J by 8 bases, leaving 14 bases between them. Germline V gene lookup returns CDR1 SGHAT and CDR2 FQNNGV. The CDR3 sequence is CASSHDLPGTQYF. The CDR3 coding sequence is TGTGCCAGCAGCCATGACTTGCCAGGTACGCAGTATTTT.

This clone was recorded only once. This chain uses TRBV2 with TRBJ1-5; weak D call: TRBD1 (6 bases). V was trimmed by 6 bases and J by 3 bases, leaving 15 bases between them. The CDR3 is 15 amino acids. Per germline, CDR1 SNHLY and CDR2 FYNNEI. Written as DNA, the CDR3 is TGTGCCAGCAGAAACCGGGACATACCCAATCAGCCCCAGCATTTT. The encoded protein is CASRNRDIPNQPQHF.

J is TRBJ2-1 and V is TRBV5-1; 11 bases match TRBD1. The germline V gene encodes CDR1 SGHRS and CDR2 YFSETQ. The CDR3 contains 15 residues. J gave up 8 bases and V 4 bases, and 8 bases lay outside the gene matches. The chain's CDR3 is CASSPGQGAIDEQFF. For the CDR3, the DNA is TGCGCCAGCAGCCCCGGACAGGGGGCTATCGATGAGCAGTTCTTC.

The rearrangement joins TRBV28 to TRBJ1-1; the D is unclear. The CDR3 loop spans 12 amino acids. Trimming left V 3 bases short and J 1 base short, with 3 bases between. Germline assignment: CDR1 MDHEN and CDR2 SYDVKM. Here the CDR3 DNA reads TGTGCCAGCAGTTTGCCGAACACTGAAGCTTTCTTT. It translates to CASSLPNTEAFF. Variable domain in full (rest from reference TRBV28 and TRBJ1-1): DVKVTQSSRYLVKRTGEKVFLECVQDMDHENMFWYRQDPGLGLRLIYFSYDVKMKEKGDIPEGYSVSREKKERFSLILESASTNQTSMYLCASSLPNTEAFFGQGTRLTVV.

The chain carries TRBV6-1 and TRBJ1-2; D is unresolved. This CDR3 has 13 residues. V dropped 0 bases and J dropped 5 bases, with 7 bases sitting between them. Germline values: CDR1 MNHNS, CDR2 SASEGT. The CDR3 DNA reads TGTGCCAGCAGTGAAGCCGAGATTTATGGCTACACCTTC. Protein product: CASSEAEIYGYTF.

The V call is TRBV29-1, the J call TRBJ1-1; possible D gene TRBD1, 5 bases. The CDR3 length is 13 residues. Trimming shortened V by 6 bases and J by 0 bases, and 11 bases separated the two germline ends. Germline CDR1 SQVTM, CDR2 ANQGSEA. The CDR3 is CSVQGLMNTEAFF. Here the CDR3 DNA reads TGCAGCGTGCAGGGTTTAATGAACACTGAAGCTTTCTTT.

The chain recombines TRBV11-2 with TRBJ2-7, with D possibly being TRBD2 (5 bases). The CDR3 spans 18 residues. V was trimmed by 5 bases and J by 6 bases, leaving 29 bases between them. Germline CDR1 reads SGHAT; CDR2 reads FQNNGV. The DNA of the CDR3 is TGTGCCAGCAGCCCGATCAATCGAGGGCGCAGAGTCCCCTTCGAGCAGTACTTC. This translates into CASSPINRGRRVPFEQYF.

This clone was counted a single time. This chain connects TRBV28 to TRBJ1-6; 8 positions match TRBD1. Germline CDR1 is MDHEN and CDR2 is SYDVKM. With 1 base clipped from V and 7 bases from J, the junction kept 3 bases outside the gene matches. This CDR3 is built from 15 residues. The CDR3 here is CASSLSQGANSPLHF. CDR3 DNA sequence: TGTGCCAGCAGTTTATCCCAGGGGGCGAATTCACCCCTCCACTTT.

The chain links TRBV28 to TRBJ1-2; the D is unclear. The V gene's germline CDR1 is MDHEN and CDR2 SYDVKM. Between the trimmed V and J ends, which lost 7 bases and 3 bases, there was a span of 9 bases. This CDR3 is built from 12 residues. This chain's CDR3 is CASIGVYYGYTF. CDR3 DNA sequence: TGTGCCAGCATCGGGGTGTACTATGGCTACACCTTC.

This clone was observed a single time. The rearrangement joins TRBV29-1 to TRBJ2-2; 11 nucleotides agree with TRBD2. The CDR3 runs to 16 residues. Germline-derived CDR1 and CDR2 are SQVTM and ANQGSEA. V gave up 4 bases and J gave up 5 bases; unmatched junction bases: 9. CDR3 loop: CSVVLLAGVETGELFF. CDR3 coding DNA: TGCAGCGTTGTCTTACTAGCGGGGGTAGAAACCGGGGAGCTGTTTTTT.

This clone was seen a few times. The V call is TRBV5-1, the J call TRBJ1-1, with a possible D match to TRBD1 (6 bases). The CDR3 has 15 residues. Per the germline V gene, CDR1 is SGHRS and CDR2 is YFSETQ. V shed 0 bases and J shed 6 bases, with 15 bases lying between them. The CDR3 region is CASSLVPGEGAEAFF. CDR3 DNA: TGCGCCAGCAGCTTGGTCCCAGGGGAAGGTGCTGAAGCTTTCTTT.

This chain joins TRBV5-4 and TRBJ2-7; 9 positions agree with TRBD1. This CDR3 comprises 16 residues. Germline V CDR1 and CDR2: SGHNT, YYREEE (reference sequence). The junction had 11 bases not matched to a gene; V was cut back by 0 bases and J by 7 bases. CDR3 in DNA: TGTGCCAGCAGCTTGGGAAGGGACAGGGAATTGGAAGAGCAGTACTTC. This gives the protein CASSLGRDRELEEQYF. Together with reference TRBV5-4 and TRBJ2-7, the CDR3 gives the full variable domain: ETGVTQSPTHLIKTRGQQVTLRCSSQSGHNTVSWYQQALGQGPQFIFQYYREEENGRGNFPPRFSGLQFPNYSSELNVNALELDDSALYLCASSLGRDRELEEQYFGPGTRLTVT.

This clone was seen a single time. CDR3 DNA: TGTGCCAGCAGTCCAGACCTCCTGGGGGGGAATGAGCAGTTCTTC. It yields the protein CASSPDLLGGNEQFF. This chain connects TRBV27 to TRBJ2-1; TRBD2 matches 7 bases. Trimming took 5 bases from V and 7 from J; bases not matched to a gene: 11. The CDR3 is 15 residues long. Germline CDR1 MNHEY, CDR2 SMNVEV (reference sequence).

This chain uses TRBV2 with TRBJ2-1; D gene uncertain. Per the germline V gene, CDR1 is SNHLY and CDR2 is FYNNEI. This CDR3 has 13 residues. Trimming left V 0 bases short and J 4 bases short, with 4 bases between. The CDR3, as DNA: TGTGCCAGCAGTGAAGCAGGGTACAATGAGCAGTTCTTC. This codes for CASSEAGYNEQFF.

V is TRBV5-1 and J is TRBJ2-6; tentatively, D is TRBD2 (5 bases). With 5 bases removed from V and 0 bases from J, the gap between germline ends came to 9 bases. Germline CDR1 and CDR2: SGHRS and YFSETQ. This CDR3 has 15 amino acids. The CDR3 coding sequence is TGCGCCAGCAGGGCGGGTCTCTCTGGGGCCAACGTCCTGACTTTC. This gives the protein CASRAGLSGANVLTF.

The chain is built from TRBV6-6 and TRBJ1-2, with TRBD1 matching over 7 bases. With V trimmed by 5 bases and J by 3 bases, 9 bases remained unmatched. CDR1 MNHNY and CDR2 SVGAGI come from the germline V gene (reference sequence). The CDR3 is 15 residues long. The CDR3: CASSQPTGRDYGYTF. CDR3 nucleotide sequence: TGTGCCAGCAGTCAGCCGACAGGGAGGGACTATGGCTACACCTTC.

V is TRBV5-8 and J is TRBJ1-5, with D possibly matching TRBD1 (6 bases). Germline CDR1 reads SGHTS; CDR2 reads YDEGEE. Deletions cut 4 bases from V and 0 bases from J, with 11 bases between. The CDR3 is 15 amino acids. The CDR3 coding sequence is TGTGCCAGCAGCCCGAGGGGGTATAGCAATCAGCCCCAGCATTTT. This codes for CASSPRGYSNQPQHF.

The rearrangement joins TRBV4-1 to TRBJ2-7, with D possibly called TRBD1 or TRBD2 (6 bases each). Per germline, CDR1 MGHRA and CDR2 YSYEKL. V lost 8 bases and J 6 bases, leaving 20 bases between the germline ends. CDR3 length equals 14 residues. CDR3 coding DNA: TGCGCCAGCGGACTCGAGGGGGGATCGGGCGAGCAGTACTTC. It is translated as CASGLEGGSGEQYF.

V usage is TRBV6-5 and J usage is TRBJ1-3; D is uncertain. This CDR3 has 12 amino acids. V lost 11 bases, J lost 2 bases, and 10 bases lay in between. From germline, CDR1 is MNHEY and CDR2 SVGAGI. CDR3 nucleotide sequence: TGTGCCGGCTCCCTTGCTGGAAACACCATATATTTT. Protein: CAGSLAGNTIYF.

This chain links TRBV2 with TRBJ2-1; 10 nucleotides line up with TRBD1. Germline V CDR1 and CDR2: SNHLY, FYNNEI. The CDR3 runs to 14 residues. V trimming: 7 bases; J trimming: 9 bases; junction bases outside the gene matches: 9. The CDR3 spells CASITTGGRGEQFF. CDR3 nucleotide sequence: TGTGCCAGCATTACGACAGGGGGCAGAGGTGAGCAGTTCTTC.

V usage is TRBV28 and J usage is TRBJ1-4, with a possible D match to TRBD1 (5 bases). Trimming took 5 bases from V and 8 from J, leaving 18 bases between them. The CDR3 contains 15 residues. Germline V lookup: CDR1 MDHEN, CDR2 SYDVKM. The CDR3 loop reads CASSRGLRVGEKLFF. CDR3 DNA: TGTGCCAGCAGTCGTGGGCTCAGGGTTGGAGAAAAACTGTTTTTT. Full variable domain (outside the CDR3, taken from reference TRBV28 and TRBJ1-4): DVKVTQSSRYLVKRTGEKVFLECVQDMDHENMFWYRQDPGLGLRLIYFSYDVKMKEKGDIPEGYSVSREKKERFSLILESASTNQTSMYLCASSRGLRVGEKLFFGSGTQLSVL.

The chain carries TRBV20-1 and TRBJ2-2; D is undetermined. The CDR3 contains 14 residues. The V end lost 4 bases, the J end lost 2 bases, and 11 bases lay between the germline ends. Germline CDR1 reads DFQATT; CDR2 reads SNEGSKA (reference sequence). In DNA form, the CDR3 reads TGCAGTGCTAATGACGTGGGCAACACCGGGGAGCTGTTTTTT. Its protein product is CSANDVGNTGELFF.

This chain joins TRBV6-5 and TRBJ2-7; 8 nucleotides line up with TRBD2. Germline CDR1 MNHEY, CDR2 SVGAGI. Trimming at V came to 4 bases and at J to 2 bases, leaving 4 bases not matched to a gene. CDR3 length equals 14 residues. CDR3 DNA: TGTGCCAGCAGTTTTAGCGGGGCCCCCTACGAGCAGTACTTC. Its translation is CASSFSGAPYEQYF.

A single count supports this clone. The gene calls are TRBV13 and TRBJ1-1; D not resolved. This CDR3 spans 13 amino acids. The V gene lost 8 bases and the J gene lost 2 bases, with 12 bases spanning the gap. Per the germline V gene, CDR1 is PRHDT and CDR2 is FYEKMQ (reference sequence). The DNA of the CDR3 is TGTGCCAGCCGCAGCCATTTAAACACTGAAGCTTTCTTT. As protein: CASRSHLNTEAFF.